This TCR beta chain was retrieved from a study of shared clonotypes between healthy human individuals. Notes on the study in general: Sampling was confined to blood; repertoires within tissues likely differ.

CD45RO negativity and positive selection for CCR7 defined naive CD8 cells, a population that excluded terminally differentiated effector memory CD45RA+ cells. Clones were read by immunoSEQ multiplex PCR, and TCRdb kept only the in-frame ones, dropping some. The sample records roughly 2,000,000 clones, 90% to 95% being singletons. Points on this clone: Its target is not known.

Trimming removed 3 bases at V and 5 bases at J, with 11 bases between. From germline, CDR1 is SGHDT and CDR2 YYEEEE. The CDR3 consists of 13 residues. This clonotype was sampled from a man between 18 and 29 years old in good health. Some clones in this sample may be carry-over from other donors' samples. The sequenced material came from naive CD8+ T cells from PBMCs. The chain carries TRBV5-6 and TRBJ1-1, with D unclear. The CDR3 sequence: CASSYTEGTEAFF. In nucleotides, the CDR3 is TGTGCCAGCAGCTATACAGAGGGAACTGAAGCTTTCTTT.